This is a list of T cell receptor beta chains from one sample in a study of radiation and T cells in renal cell carcinoma. Some clones are missing from TCRdb's copy, which holds only in-frame ones; the method was immunoSEQ multiplex PCR. The sample carries some 150,000 clones, 87% recorded once. Specimen: blood, collected from a patient whose treatment included radiotherapy and nephrectomy. These receptors came from a woman between 45 and 60 years old with renal cell carcinoma. Each CDR3 is given with its conserved first and last residue. The D gene is left open where the match is weak. Clone sizes are given selectively: once, few, many, or a class where the clone is expanded.

TRBJ1-6 | TRBV5-1 | once | TRBD1 | TGCGCCAGCAGCTTGGATACAGGGGGCAATTCACCCCTCCACTTT | CASSLDTGGNSPLHF
TRBJ2-1 | TRBV7-2 | NA | TRBD1 | TGTGCCAGCAGCTTAGCCACACCACCAGGGGGGTTCTTC | CASSLATPPGGFF
TRBJ1-2 | TRBV9 | NA | TRBD1 | TGTGCCAGCAGCGCTACCGGACAGGGGGCGCTTGGCTACACCTTC | CASSATGQGALGYTF
TRBJ2-1 | TRBV25-1 | NA | NA | TGTGCCAGCAGCGGGGGGCAGGGGTACAATGAGCAGTTCTTC | CASSGGQGYNEQFF
TRBJ1-1 | TRBV5-1 | NA | NA | TGCGCCAGCACTTCTGGGGGCGAAAACACTGAAGCTTTCTTT | CASTSGGENTEAFF
TRBJ1-1 | TRBV5-1 | NA | NA | TGCGCCAGCAACGAAGGAATCTTGAACACTGAAGCTTTCTTT | CASNEGILNTEAFF
TRBJ2-6 | TRBV2 | few | TRBD1 | TGTGCCAGCGGGGGGACAGGTCATTATCCTTACTCTGGGGCCAACGTCCTGACTTTC | CASGGTGHYPYSGANVLTF
TRBJ2-7 | TRBV4-2 | NA | NA | TGTGCCAGCAGCCAGGAGGGACTTCCCTACTACGAGCAGTACTTC | CASSQEGLPYYEQYF
TRBJ2-1 | TRBV5-4 | NA | NA | TGTGCCAGCAGCCCCGTTGGGGGGGCTAACAATGAGCAGTTCTTC | CASSPVGGANNEQFF
TRBJ2-1 | TRBV6-1 | NA | TRBD1 | TGTGCCAGCAGTGTATCCGGGACAGAATTCTACAATGAGCAGTTCTTC | CASSVSGTEFYNEQFF
TRBJ1-2 | TRBV7-9 | once | NA | TGTGCCAGCAGCTTACCAACCGGATCCTCCGGGTATACCTTC | CASSLPTGSSGYTF
TRBJ1-2 | TRBV6-5 | NA | TRBD1 | TGTGCCAGCAGTTACTCAAGGACAGGGGGCGGCTACACCTTC | CASSYSRTGGGYTF
TRBJ1-3 | TRBV7-2 | NA | NA | TGTGCCAGCAGCCAGGGCGGTTTAACTGGAAACACCATATATTTT | CASSQGGLTGNTIYF
TRBJ1-5 | TRBV19 | once | TRBD1 | TGTGCCAGTAGCGAGACAGGGGGCAATCAGCCCCAGCATTTT | CASSETGGNQPQHF
TRBJ2-7 | TRBV5-4 | NA | TRBD1 | TGTGCCAGCAGCCCCCGGACAGGGTACGAGCAGTACTTC | CASSPRTGYEQYF
TRBJ1-3 | TRBV13 | once | NA | TGTGCCAGCAGCTTAGTCAAGGGAGGAAACACCATATATTTT | CASSLVKGGNTIYF
TRBJ2-3 | TRBV7-2 | NA | TRBD2 | TGTGCCAGCAGCTTAGCCTTCTCGGGGGGAAAGAAAGATACGCAGTATTTT | CASSLAFSGGKKDTQYF
TRBJ1-5 | TRBV19 | NA | NA | TGTGCCAGTAGTATAAACAAGGCCCCTGGCAATCAGCCCCAGCATTTT | CASSINKAPGNQPQHF
TRBJ1-4 | TRBV5-1 | once | TRBD1 | TGCGCCAGCAGCTCGGACAGGGAGGGCGAAAAACTGTTTTTT | CASSSDREGEKLFF